Listed below are T cell receptor beta chains from one sample, sequenced in a study of OX40 agonist ivuxolimab in advanced cancers. The repertoire was sequenced with immunoSEQ multiplex PCR; TCRdb's copy has only in-frame clones and lacks some. Of under 70,000 clones in the sample, about 85% were seen once. The sample in question was CD4+ or CD8+ T cells sorted from blood, obtained in a trial of the OX40 agonist ivuxolimab. All receptors come from an adult with an advanced solid tumor such as melanoma, head and neck, liver or kidney cancer. Each CDR3 is given with its conserved first and last residue. D genes are given only for firm matches. Size tells how often a clone was seen (once, few, many) or the class of an expanded clone, and some rows leave it out.

d_call	j_call	v_call	clone_size	cdr3_aa	cdr3_nt
-	TRBJ2-2	TRBV25-1	-	CASSEWRGAGNTGELFF	TGTGCCAGCAGTGAATGGCGTGGGGCGGGGAACACCGGGGAGCTGTTTTTT
-	TRBJ2-6	TRBV6-5	-	CASFRSGANVLTF	TGTGCCAGCTTCCGGTCTGGGGCCAACGTCCTGACTTTC
-	TRBJ1-1	TRBV27	-	CASSLTRADGEAFF	TGTGCCAGCAGTTTAACCAGGGCGGACGGTGAAGCTTTCTTT
-	TRBJ1-5	TRBV19	few	CASSIGTANQPQHF	TGTGCCAGTAGTATCGGGACGGCAAATCAGCCCCAGCATTTT
-	TRBJ1-6	TRBV30	medium-sized	CAWGRLRDGNSPLHF	TGTGCCTGGGGCCGGCTTCGGGACGGAAATTCACCCCTCCACTTT
TRBD1	TRBJ2-5	TRBV5-6	-	CASSLLGTGRAETQYF	TGTGCCAGCAGCTTGTTAGGGACAGGGCGAGCGGAGACCCAGTACTTC
-	TRBJ1-6	TRBV7-8	-	CASSLDTIGNNSPLHF	TGTGCCAGCAGCTTAGATACGATAGGGAACAATTCACCCCTCCACTTT
TRBD1	TRBJ2-4	TRBV6-4	-	CASSGTGGGIQYF	TGTGCCAGCAGTGGGACAGGGGGGGGCATTCAGTACTTC
-	TRBJ1-4	TRBV7-2	-	CASSLDRIEKLFF	TGTGCCAGCAGCTTAGACAGGATAGAAAAACTGTTTTTT
-	TRBJ2-5	TRBV2	-	CASTTTVGKETQYF	TGTGCCAGCACCACTACGGTGGGGAAAGAGACCCAGTACTTC
TRBD2	TRBJ2-2	TRBV28	once	CASTMGLAGGELFF	TGTGCCAGCACCATGGGGCTAGCGGGCGGGGAGCTGTTTTTT
-	TRBJ2-3	TRBV18	-	CASSPPGITDTQYF	TGTGCCAGCTCACCCCCGGGCATCACAGATACGCAGTATTTT
-	TRBJ1-1	TRBV5-7	-	CASSLYPGWAFF	TGTGCCAGCAGCTTGTACCCCGGATGGGCTTTCTTT
-	TRBJ2-3	TRBV6-1	-	CASRDSLPDTQYF	TGTGCCAGCAGGGATTCCCTCCCAGATACGCAGTATTTT
-	TRBJ1-4	TRBV28	once	CASSLYRVANEKLFF	TGTGCCAGCAGTTTATACCGAGTGGCTAATGAAAAACTGTTTTTT
TRBD2	TRBJ2-7	TRBV7-2	few	CASSLAGLAGYEQYF	TGTGCCAGCAGCTTAGCTGGGCTAGCGGGGTACGAGCAGTACTTC
TRBD1	TRBJ1-4	TRBV28	-	CASSPSLGDSGSTNEKLFF	TGTGCCAGCAGCCCGTCACTTGGGGACAGCGGATCAACTAATGAAAAACTGTTTTTT
-	TRBJ2-7	TRBV2	-	CASSEGSLSYEQYF	TGTGCCAGCAGTGAGGGGTCCCTCTCCTACGAGCAGTACTTC
-	TRBJ1-2	TRBV27	-	CASSLRSGVYGYTF	TGTGCCAGCAGTTTAAGGTCAGGGGTATATGGCTACACCTTC
-	TRBJ2-7	TRBV29-1	-	CSVESPHEQYF	TGCAGCGTTGAGAGTCCCCACGAGCAGTACTTC
-	TRBJ2-1	TRBV30	-	CAWRDYNEQFF	TGTGCCTGGAGGGACTACAATGAGCAGTTCTTC
-	TRBJ1-1	TRBV18	-	CASSPRGRTDTEAFF	TGTGCCAGCTCACCACGGGGGAGAACCGACACTGAAGCTTTCTTT
-	TRBJ1-3	TRBV5-6	-	CASSLDGLWGNTIYF	TGTGCCAGCAGCTTGGACGGACTTTGGGGAAACACCATATATTTT
TRBD2	TRBJ2-5	TRBV6-1	-	CASRDSGVQETQYF	TGTGCCAGCAGGGATAGCGGGGTTCAAGAGACCCAGTACTTC
-	TRBJ1-2	TRBV5-1	-	CASSLAGQGYTF	TGCGCCAGCAGCTTGGCCGGGCAAGGCTACACCTTC
-	TRBJ2-1	TRBV21-1	-	CASTRTCFIYNEQFF	TGTGCCAGCACCAGGACGTGTTTTATCTACAATGAGCAGTTCTTC
TRBD1	TRBJ1-5	TRBV5-5	-	CASSITGTGNQPQHF	TGTGCCAGCAGCATAACCGGGACAGGCAATCAGCCCCAGCATTTT
-	TRBJ2-6	TRBV19	-	CASSIDSAGANVLTF	TGTGCCAGTAGTATTGACAGTGCCGGGGCCAACGTCCTGACTTTC
TRBD1	TRBJ1-2	TRBV28	-	CASSFFPGGHGYTF	TGTGCCAGCAGTTTCTTCCCAGGGGGCCACGGCTACACCTTC
-	TRBJ1-5	TRBV2	few	CASSDLRSQPQHF	TGTGCCAGCAGTGACCTCCGTTCTCAGCCCCAGCATTTT
-	TRBJ1-2	TRBV19	-	CASSPGPAFYGYTF	TGTGCCAGTAGCCCCGGGCCCGCCTTTTATGGCTACACCTTC
-	TRBJ1-2	TRBV21-1	-	CAFQGGDRYGYTF	TGTGCCTTCCAGGGGGGGGACCGGTATGGCTACACCTTC
TRBD2	TRBJ2-3	TRBV18	-	CASSSLAGRDTQYF	TGTGCCAGCTCAAGCCTAGCGGGACGGGATACGCAGTATTTT
-	TRBJ2-2	TRBV7-3	few	CASSPDSTGELFF	TGTGCCAGCAGCCCCGACAGCACCGGGGAGCTGTTTTTT
-	TRBJ2-3	TRBV28	-	CASHVGWGDTQYF	TGTGCCAGCCATGTAGGGTGGGGAGATACGCAGTATTTT
-	TRBJ2-7	TRBV20-1	few	CSASPSFEQYF	TGCAGTGCTAGCCCTTCCTTCGAGCAGTACTTC
TRBD1	TRBJ1-5	TRBV19	-	CASSPRDRSRNQPQHF	TGTGCCAGTAGTCCCCGGGACAGGTCCCGCAATCAGCCCCAGCATTTT
TRBD2	TRBJ2-5	TRBV5-1	-	CASSSAGDQETQYF	TGCGCCAGCAGCTCAGCGGGGGACCAAGAGACCCAGTACTTC
TRBD1	TRBJ1-1	TRBV6-1	-	CASPPGQTFNTEAFF	TGTGCCAGCCCCCCGGGACAGACCTTCAACACTGAAGCTTTCTTT